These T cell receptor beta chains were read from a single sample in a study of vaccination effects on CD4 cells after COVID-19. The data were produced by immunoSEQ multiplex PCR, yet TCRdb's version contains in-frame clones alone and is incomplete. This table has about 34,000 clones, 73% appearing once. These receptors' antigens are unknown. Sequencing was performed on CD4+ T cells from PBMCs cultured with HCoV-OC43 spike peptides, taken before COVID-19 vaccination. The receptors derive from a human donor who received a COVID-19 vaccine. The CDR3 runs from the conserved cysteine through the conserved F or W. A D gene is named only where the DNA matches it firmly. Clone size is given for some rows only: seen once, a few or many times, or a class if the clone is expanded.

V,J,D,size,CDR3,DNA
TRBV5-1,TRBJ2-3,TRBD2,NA,CASSLAAVAGRANTQYF,TGCGCCAGCAGCTTGGCCGCGGTAGCGGGGAGGGCGAATACGCAGTATTTT
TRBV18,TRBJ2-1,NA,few,CASSPRVAGNEQFF,TGTGCCAGCTCACCACGGGTGGCGGGCAATGAGCAGTTCTTC
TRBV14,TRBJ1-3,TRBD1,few,CASSRQTGERNTIYF,TGTGCCAGCAGCCGCCAGACAGGGGAAAGAAACACCATATATTTT
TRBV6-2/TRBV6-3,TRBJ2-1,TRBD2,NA,CASSPGRGRIDEQFF,TGTGCCAGCAGTCCGGGACGCGGGAGGATCGATGAGCAGTTCTTC
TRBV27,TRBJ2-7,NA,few,CASSLFYEGSYEQYF,TGTGCCAGCAGTTTATTTTATGAGGGCAGCTACGAGCAGTACTTC
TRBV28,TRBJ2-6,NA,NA,CASRPPGVSGANVLTF,TGTGCCAGCAGACCCCCAGGGGTCTCTGGGGCCAACGTCCTGACTTTC
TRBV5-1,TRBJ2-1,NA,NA,CASSEQAVSGNEQFF,TGCGCCAGCAGCGAGCAGGCCGTCTCTGGCAATGAGCAGTTCTTC
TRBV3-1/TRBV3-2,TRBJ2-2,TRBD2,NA,CASSHTSAGELFF,TGTGCCAGCAGCCATACTAGCGCCGGGGAGCTGTTTTTT
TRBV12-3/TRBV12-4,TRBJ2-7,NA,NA,CASSPGASYEQYF,TGTGCCAGCAGCCCTGGGGCTTCCTACGAGCAGTACTTC
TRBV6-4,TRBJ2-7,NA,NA,CASSDLTGNSYEQYF,TGTGCCAGCAGTGACTTGACAGGTAACTCCTACGAGCAGTACTTC
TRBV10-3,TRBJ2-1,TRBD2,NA,CAIRGLADNEQFF,TGTGCCATCAGGGGACTAGCGGACAATGAGCAGTTCTTC
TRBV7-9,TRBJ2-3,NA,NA,CASSLRGVTDTQYF,TGTGCCAGCAGCTTAAGGGGGGTCACAGATACGCAGTATTTT
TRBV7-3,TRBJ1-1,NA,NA,CASSLDRHTEAFF,TGTGCCAGCAGCCTAGACAGGCACACTGAAGCTTTCTTT
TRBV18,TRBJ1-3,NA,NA,CASSPLPGHPGNTIYF,TGTGCCAGCTCACCCTTACCCGGGCACCCTGGAAACACCATATATTTT
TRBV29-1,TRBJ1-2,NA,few,CSAKRGEGYTF,TGCAGCGCTAAGCGGGGCGAAGGCTACACCTTC
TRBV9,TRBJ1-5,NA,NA,CASSVDPYSNQPQHF,TGTGCCAGCAGCGTAGACCCGTATAGCAATCAGCCCCAGCATTTT
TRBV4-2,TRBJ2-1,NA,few,CASSRTGTFVADEQFF,TGTGCCAGCAGCCGTACCGGGACCTTTGTCGCCGATGAGCAGTTCTTC
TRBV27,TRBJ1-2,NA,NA,CASSLYPRRGNYGYTF,TGTGCCAGCAGTTTATATCCTCGACGAGGGAACTATGGCTACACCTTC
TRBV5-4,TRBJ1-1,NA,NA,CASSGAVNTEAFF,TGTGCCAGCAGCGGAGCGGTGAACACTGAAGCTTTCTTT
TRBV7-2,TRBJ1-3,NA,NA,CASSLTRGHTGNTIYF,TGTGCCAGCAGCTTAACCCGAGGACACACTGGAAACACCATATATTTT
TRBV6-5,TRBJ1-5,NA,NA,CASSYTGNSNQPQHF,TGTGCCAGCAGTTATACGGGGAATAGCAATCAGCCCCAGCATTTT
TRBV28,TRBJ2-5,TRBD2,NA,CASSGAGGPETQYF,TGTGCCAGCAGTGGAGCGGGAGGGCCTGAGACCCAGTACTTC
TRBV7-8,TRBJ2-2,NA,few,CASSLMARVANTGELFF,TGTGCCAGCAGCTTAATGGCGCGGGTCGCGAACACCGGGGAGCTGTTTTTT
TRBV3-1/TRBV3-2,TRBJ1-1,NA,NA,CASSHGLPPDTEAFF,TGTGCCAGCAGCCATGGACTCCCGCCGGACACTGAAGCTTTCTTT
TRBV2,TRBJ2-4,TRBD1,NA,CASSATGGGIQYF,TGTGCCAGCAGTGCCACAGGGGGCGGCATTCAGTACTTC
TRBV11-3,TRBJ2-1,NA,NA,CASSPGGSNNEQFF,TGTGCCAGCAGCCCGGGTGGGTCCAACAATGAGCAGTTCTTC
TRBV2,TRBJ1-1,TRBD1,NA,CASSWDSKRTEAFF,TGTGCCAGCAGTTGGGACAGCAAACGCACTGAAGCTTTCTTT
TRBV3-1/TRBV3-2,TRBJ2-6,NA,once,CASSQDSSGANVLTF,TGTGCCAGCAGCCAAGACAGCTCGGGGGCCAACGTCCTGACTTTC
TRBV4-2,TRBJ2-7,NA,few,CASSQEWVSYEQYF,TGTGCCAGCAGCCAAGAATGGGTTTCCTACGAGCAGTACTTC
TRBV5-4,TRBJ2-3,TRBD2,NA,CAGGTSGSTDTQYF,TGTGCCGGTGGGACTAGCGGGTCCACAGATACGCAGTATTTT
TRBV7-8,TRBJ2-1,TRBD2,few,CASSLTSGSSEQFF,TGTGCCAGCAGCTTAACTAGCGGGAGCTCTGAGCAGTTCTTC
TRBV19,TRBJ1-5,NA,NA,CASLQGRVLGQPQHF,TGTGCCAGTCTCCAGGGCAGGGTACTCGGTCAGCCCCAGCATTTT
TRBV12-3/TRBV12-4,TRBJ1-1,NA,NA,CASSRVGTEAFF,TGTGCCAGCAGCCGCGTGGGCACTGAAGCTTTCTTT